The text below deals with one TCR beta chain. Through a sample-barcoded 5' primer and a J-beta primer mix, a second PCR was run for roughly 7 to 11 cycles. TCRdb called the 5' RACE reads again in MiXCR, with one record for every CDR3 protein. The sample consists of around 800,000 distinct CDR3 sequences, about 46% of them appearing once. Losses at the gene ends were 7 bases for V and 14 bases for J; bases not matched to a gene: 6. Germline-derived CDR1 and CDR2 are SEHNR and FQNEAQ (reference sequence). The CDR3 has 11 residues. This entry comes from a study of blood T cells in healthy people across ages.

This chain links TRBV7-9 with TRBJ2-1, with 9 bases lining up with TRBD1. Material for sequencing was blood. The source is a man at least 80 years old in good health. CDR3 DNA: TGTGCCAGCACCACAGGGGGCTCGGAGTTCTTC. Encoded protein: CASTTGGSEFF.